This TCR beta chain was identified during a study of cytomegalovirus exposure and HLA in healthy donors. The table came from immunoSEQ multiplex PCR; TCRdb's copy has only in-frame clones and leaves some out. The table records some 170,000 clones, 75% to 90% of them present only once. Trimming took 6 bases from V and 1 from J; bases not matched to a gene: 0. The length of the CDR3 is 12 residues. Germline assignment: CDR1 ENHRY and CDR2 SYGVKD. This TCR came from a woman under 30 in good health and CMV-seronegative. The genes are TRBV10-3 and TRBJ2-7; TRBD1 aligns across 7 bases. Sequenced input: PBMCs. DNA for the CDR3: TGTGCCATCAGGGGACAGTCCTACGAGCAGTACTTC. Translated: CAIRGQSYEQYF.